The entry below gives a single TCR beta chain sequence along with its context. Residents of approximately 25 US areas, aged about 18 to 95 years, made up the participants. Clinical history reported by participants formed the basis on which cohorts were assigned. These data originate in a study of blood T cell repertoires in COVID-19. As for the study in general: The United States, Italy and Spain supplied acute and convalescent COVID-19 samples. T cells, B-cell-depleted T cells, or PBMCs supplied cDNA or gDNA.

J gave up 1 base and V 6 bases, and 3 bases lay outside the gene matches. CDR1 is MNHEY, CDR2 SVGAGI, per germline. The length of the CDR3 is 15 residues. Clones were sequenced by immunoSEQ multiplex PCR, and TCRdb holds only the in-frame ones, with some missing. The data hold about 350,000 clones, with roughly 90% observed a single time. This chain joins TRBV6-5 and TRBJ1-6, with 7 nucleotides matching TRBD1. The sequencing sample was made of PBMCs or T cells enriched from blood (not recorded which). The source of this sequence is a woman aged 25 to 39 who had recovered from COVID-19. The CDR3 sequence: CASSNRGSYNSPLHF. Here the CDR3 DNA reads TGTGCCAGCAGCAACAGGGGTTCCTATAATTCACCCCTCCACTTT.